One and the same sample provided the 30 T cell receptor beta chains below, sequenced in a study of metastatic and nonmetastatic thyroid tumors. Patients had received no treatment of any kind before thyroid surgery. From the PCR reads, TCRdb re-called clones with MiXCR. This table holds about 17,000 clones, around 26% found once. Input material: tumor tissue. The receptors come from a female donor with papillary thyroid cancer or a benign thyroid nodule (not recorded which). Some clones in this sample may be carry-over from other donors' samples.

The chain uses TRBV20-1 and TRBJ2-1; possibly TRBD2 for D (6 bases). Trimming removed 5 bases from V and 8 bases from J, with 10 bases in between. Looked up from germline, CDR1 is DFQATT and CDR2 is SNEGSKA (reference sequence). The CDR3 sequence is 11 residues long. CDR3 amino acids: CSAGRGHEQFF. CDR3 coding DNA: TGCAGTGCTGGGCGGGGCCATGAGCAGTTCTTC.

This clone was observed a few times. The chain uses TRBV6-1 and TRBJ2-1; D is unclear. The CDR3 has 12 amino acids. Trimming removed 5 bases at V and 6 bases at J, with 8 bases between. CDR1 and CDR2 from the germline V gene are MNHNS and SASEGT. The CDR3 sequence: CASSTVGNEQFF. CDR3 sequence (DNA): TGTGCCAGCAGTACCGTCGGCAATGAGCAGTTCTTC.

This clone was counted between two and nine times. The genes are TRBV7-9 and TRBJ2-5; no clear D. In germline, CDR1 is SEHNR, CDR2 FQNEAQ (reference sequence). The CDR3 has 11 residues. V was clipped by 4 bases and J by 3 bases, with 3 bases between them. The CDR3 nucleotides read TGTGCCAGCAGCTGGGAAGAGACCCAGTACTTC. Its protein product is CASSWEETQYF.

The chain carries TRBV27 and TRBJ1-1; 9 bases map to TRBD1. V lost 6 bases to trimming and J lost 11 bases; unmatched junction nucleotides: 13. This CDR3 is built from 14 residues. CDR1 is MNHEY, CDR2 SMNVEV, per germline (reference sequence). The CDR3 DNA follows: TGTGCCAGCAGGCCGGGACAGGGCGGTTTGATCGCTTTCTTT. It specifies CASRPGQGGLIAFF.

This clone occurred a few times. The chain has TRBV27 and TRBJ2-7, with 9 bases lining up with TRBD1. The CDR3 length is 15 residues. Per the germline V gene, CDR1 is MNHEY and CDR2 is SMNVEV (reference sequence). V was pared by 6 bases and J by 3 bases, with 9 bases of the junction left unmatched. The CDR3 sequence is CASSAGTGRDYEQYF. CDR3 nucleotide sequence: TGTGCCAGCAGCGCCGGGACAGGGAGGGACTACGAGCAGTACTTC.

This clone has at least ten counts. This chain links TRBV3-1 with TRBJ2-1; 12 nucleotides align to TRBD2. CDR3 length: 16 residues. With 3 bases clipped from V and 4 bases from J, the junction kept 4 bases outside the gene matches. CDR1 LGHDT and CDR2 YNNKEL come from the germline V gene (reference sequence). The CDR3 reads CASSHLLAGGYNEQFF. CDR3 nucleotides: TGTGCCAGCAGCCACCTACTAGCGGGAGGATACAATGAGCAGTTCTTC.

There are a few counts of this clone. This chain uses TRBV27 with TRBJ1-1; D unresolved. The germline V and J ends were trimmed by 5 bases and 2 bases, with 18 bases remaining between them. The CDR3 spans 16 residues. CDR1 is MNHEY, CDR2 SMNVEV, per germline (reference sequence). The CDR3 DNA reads TGTGCCAGCAGTCCACGGCGCCCAGAAGATAACACTGAAGCTTTCTTT. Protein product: CASSPRRPEDNTEAFF.

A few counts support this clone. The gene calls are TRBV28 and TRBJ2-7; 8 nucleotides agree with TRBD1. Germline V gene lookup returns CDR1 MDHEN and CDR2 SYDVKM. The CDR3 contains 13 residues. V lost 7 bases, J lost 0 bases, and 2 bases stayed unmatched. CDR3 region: CASTTGGSYEQYF. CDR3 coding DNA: TGTGCCAGCACCACAGGGGGCTCCTACGAGCAGTACTTC.

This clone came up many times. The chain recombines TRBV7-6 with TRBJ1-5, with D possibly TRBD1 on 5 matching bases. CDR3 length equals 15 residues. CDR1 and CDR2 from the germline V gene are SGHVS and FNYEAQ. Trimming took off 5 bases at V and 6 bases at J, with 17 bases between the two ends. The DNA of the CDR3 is TGTGCCAGCAGCCCAGGCCCAGGGCTAGGTCAGCCCCAGCATTTT. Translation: CASSPGPGLGQPQHF. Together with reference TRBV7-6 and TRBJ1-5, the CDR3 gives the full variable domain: GAGVSQSPRYKVTKRGQDVALRCDPISGHVSLYWYRQALGQGPEFLTYFNYEAQQDKSGLPNDRFSAERPEGSISTLTIQRTEQRDSAMYRCASSPGPGLGQPQHFGDGTRLSIL.

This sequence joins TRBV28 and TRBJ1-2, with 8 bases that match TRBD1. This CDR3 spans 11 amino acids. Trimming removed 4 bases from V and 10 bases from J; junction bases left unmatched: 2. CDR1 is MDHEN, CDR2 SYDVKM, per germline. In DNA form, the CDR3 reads TGTGCCAGCAGTTCGACAGGGGACTACACCTTC. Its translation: CASSSTGDYTF.

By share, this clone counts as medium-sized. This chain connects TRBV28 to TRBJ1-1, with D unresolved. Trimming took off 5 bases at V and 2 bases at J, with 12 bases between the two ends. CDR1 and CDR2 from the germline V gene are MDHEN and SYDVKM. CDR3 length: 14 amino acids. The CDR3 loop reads CASSLFHSNTEAFF. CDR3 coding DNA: TGTGCCAGCAGTCTATTCCACAGTAACACTGAAGCTTTCTTT.

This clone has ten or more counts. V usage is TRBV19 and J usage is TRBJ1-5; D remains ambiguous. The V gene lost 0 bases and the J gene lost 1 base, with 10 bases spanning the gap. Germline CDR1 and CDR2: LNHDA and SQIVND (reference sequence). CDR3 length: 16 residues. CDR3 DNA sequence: TGTGCCAGTAGTATAGATCACTTTATCAGCAATCAGCCCCAGCATTTT. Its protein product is CASSIDHFISNQPQHF.

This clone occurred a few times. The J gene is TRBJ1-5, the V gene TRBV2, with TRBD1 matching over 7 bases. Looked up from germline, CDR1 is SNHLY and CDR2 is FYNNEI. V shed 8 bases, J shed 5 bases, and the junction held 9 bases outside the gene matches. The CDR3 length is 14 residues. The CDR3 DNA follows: TGTGCCAGCGGACCGACAGGGAGGGATCAGCCCCAGCATTTT. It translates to CASGPTGRDQPQHF.

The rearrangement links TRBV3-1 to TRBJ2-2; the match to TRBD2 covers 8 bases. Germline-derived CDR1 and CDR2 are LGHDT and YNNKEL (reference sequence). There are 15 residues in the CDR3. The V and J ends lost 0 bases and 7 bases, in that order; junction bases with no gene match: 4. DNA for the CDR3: TGTGCCAGCAGCCAAGATGCGGGGGGAATCGGGGAGCTGTTTTTT. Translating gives CASSQDAGGIGELFF.

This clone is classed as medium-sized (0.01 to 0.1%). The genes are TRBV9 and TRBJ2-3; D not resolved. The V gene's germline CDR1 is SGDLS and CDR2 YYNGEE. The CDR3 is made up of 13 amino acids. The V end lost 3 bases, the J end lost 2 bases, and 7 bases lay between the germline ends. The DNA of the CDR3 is TGTGCCAGCAGCGAAGAGTACACAGATACGCAGTATTTT. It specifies CASSEEYTDTQYF.

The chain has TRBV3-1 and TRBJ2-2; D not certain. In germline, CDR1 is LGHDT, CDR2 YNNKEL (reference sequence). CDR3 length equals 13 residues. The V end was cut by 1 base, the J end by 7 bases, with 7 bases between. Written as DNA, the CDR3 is TGTGCCAGCAGCCAAGGATCCGGCGGGGAGCTGTTTTTT. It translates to CASSQGSGGELFF.

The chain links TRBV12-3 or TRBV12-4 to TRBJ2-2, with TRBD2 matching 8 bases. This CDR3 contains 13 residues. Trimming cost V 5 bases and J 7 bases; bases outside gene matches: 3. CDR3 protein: CASSRTSHGELFF. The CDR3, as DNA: TGTGCCAGCAGTCGGACTAGCCACGGGGAGCTGTTTTTT.

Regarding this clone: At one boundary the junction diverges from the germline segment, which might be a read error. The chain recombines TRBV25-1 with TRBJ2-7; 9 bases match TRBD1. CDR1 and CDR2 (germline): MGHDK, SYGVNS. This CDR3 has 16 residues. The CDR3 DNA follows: TGTGCCAGCAGTAAACAGAACCGGGACAGGGTGTACGAACAGTACTTC. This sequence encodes CASSKQNRDRVYEQYF.

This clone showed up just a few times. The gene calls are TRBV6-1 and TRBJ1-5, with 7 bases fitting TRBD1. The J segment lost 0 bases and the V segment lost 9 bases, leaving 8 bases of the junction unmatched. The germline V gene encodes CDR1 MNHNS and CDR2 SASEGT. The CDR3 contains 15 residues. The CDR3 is CASSRDRYSNQPQHF. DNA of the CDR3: TGTGCCAGTAGTCGGGACAGATATAGCAATCAGCCCCAGCATTTT.

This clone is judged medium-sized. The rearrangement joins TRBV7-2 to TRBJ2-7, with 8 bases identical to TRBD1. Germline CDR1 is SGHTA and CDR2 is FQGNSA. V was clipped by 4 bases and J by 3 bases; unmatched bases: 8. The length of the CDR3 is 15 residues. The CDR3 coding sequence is TGTGCCAGCAGCTCCTGGGGACAGGCTTACTACGAGCAGTACTTC. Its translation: CASSSWGQAYYEQYF.

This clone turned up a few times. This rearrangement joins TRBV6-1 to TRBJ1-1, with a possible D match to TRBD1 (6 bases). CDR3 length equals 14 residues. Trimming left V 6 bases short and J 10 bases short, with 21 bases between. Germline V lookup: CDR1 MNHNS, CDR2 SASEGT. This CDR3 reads CASSHPSSVGAAFF. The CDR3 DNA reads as TGTGCCAGCAGCCACCCTTCCTCTGTGGGGGCAGCTTTCTTT.

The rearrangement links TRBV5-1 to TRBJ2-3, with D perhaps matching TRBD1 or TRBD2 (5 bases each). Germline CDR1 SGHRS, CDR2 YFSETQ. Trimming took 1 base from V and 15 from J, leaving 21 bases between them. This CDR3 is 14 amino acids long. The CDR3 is CASSLRFGLGDEYF. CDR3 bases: TGCGCCAGCAGCTTGAGATTCGGGTTAGGGGACGAATATTTT.

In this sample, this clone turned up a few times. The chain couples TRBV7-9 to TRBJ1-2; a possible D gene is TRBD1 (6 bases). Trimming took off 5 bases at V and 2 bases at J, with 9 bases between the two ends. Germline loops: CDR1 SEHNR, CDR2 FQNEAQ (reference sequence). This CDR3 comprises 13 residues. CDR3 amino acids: CASSPQGNYGYTF. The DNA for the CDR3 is TGTGCCAGCAGCCCCCAGGGGAACTATGGCTACACCTTC.

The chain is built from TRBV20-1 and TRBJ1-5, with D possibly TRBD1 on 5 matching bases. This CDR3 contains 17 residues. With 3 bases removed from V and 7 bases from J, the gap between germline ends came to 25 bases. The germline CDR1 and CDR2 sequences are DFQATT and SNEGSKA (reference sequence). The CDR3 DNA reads TGCAGTGCTAGGGGGGAGGTGGTCACCGGTAGAAACCAGCCCCAGCATTTT. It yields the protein CSARGEVVTGRNQPQHF.

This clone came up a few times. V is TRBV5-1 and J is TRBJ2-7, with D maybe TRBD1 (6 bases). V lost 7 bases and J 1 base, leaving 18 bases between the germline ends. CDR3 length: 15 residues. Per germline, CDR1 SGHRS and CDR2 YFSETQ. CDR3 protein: CASRPTGLLSYEQYF. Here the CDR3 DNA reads TGCGCCAGCCGCCCTACAGGGCTACTGTCCTACGAGCAGTACTTC.

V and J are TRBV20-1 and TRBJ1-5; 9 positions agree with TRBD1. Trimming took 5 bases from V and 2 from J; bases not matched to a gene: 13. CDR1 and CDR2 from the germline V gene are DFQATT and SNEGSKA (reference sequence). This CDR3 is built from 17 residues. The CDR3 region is CSADTGDREAGNQPQHF. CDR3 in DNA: TGCAGTGCTGACACGGGGGACAGGGAAGCAGGCAATCAGCCCCAGCATTTT.

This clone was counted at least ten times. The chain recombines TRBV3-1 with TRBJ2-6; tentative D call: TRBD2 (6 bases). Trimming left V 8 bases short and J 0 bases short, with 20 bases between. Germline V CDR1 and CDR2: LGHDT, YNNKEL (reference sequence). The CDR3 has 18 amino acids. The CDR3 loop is CASDHAGLFSSGANVLTF. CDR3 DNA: TGTGCCAGCGACCATGCGGGGCTTTTTAGCTCTGGGGCCAACGTCCTGACTTTC.

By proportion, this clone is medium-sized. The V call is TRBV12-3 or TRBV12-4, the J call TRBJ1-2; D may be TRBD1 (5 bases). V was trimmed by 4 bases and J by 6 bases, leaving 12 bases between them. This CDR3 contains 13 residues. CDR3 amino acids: CASSWGSGDGYTF. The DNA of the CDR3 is TGTGCCAGCAGTTGGGGCAGCGGCGATGGCTACACCTTC.

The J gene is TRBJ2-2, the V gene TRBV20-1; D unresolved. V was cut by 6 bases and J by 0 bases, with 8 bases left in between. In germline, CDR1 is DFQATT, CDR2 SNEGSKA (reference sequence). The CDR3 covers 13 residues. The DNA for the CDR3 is TGCAGTGCAACGCCCCCGAACACCGGGGAGCTGTTTTTT. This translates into CSATPPNTGELFF.

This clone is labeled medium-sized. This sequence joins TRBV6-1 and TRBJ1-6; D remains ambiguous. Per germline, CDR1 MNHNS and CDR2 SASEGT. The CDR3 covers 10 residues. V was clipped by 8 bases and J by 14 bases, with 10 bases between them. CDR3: CASGDVALHF. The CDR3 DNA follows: TGTGCCAGCGGAGATGTTGCCCTCCACTTT.